The source of this T cell receptor (beta chain) is a study of pediatric ulcerative colitis. Overall study results and limits: Blood-derived T cells may be present in rectal pinch biopsies.

This CDR3 has 16 amino acids. Germline-derived CDR1 and CDR2 are MGHRA and YSYEKL. V was shortened by 0 bases and J by 1 base, with 12 bases between the two germline ends. Clones were read by immunoSEQ multiplex PCR, and TCRdb kept only the in-frame ones, dropping some. In the table there are 20,000 to 25,000 clones, 55% to 75% of which are singletons. Concerning this clone: Antigen unknown.

The rectum was sampled with one to two pinch biopsies at colonoscopy. The clonotype originates from a boy aged 5-17 years with severe ulcerative colitis. The sequencing input was gut tissue. The chain joins TRBV4-1 to TRBJ1-1; no clear D gene. CDR3 sequence: CASSQDLDGPNTEAFF. CDR3 coding DNA: TGCGCCAGCAGCCAAGATCTGGACGGGCCGAACACTGAAGCTTTCTTT.